This TCR beta chain is from a study of T cell responses to AZD1222 COVID-19 vaccine. Findings and caveats of the study: Spike-specific TCR breadth and depth rose after two AZD1222 doses. After the peak T cell response, and only then, were repertoires sampled. White British ancestry dominated among donors, who included more females, and clonal diversity was possibly underestimated.

Of note for this clone: The antigen is unknown.

V shed 4 bases, J shed 4 bases, and the junction held 6 bases outside the gene matches. Germline assignment: CDR1 LGHDT and CDR2 YNNKEL (reference sequence). This CDR3 is built from 16 residues. TCRdb's copy holds only in-frame clones and misses some; the assay was immunoSEQ multiplex PCR. Of under 50,000 clones in the sample, about 90% were seen once. The specimen comprised peripheral blood, sampled 28 days after the second AZD1222 dose. The TCR originated in an adult who received the AZD1222 COVID-19 vaccine. This chain links TRBV3-1 (or the pseudogene TRBV3-2) with TRBJ2-1; 11 bases agree with TRBD2. CDR3: CASSRRRLAGYNEQFF. CDR3 DNA: TGTGCCAGCAGCCGGCGGAGACTAGCGGGATACAATGAGCAGTTCTTC.